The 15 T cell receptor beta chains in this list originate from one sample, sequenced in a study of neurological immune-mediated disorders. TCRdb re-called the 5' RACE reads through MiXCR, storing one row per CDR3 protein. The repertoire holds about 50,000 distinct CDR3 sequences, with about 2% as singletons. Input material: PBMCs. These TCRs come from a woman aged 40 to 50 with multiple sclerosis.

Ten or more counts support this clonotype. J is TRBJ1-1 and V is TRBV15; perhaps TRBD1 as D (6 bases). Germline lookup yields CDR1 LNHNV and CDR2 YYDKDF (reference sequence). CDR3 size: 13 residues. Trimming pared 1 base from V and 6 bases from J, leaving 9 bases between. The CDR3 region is CATSRGTAPEAFF. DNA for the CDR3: TGTGCCACCAGCAGAGGGACAGCGCCTGAAGCTTTCTTT.

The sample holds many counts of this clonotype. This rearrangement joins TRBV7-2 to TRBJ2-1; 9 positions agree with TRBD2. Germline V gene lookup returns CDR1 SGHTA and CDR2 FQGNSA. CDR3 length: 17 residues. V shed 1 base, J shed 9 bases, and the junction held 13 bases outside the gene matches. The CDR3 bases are TGTGCCAGCAGCTTAGACCTAGCGGGGATTGGCATCGGTGAGCAGTTCTTC. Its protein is CASSLDLAGIGIGEQFF.

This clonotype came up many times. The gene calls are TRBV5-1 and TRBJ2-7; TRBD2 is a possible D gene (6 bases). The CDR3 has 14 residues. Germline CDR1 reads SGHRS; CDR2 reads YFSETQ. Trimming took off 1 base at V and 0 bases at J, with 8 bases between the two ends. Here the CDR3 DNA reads TGCGCCAGCAGCTTGACAGCGGGCTCCTACGAGCAGTACTTC. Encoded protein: CASSLTAGSYEQYF.

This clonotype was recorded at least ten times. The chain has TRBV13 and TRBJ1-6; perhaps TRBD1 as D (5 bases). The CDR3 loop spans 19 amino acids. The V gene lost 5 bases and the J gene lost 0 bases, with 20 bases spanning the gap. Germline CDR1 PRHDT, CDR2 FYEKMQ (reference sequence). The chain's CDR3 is CASSPRGAELRSYNSPLHF. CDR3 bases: TGTGCCAGCAGCCCTAGAGGGGCAGAGCTACGCTCCTATAATTCACCCCTCCACTTT.

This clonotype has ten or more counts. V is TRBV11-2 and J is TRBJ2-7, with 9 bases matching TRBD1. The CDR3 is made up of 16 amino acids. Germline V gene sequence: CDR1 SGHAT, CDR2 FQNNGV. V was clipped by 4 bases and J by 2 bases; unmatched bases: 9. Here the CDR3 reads CASSYRWGTGTYEQYF. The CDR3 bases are TGTGCCAGCAGCTACCGTTGGGGGACAGGGACCTACGAGCAGTACTTC.

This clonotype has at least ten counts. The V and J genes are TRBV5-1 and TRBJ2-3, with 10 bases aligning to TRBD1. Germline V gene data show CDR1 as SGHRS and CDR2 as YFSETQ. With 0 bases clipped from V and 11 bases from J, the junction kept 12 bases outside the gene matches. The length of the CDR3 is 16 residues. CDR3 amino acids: CASSLAGTGALGLQYF. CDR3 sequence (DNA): TGCGCCAGCAGCTTGGCCGGGACAGGGGCCCTCGGGTTGCAGTATTTT.

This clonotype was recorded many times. The DNA for the CDR3 is TGTGCCAGCAGCCAAGACGGACAGGACACCGGGGAGCTGTTTTTT. Translation gives CASSQDGQDTGELFF. V and J are TRBV3-1 and TRBJ2-2; 7 bases agree with TRBD1. The germline CDR1 and CDR2 sequences are LGHDT and YNNKEL (reference sequence). The CDR3 consists of 15 residues. Germline trimming cut 0 bases from V and 3 bases from J; bases unmatched to any gene: 1.

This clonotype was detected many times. The CDR3 loop reads CGAGTRSQDTQYF. DNA of the CDR3: TGTGGAGCCGGGACTAGAAGTCAAGATACGCAGTATTTT. The rearrangement joins TRBV12-3 or TRBV12-4 to TRBJ2-3, with 8 nucleotides matching TRBD2. The CDR3 runs 13 residues.

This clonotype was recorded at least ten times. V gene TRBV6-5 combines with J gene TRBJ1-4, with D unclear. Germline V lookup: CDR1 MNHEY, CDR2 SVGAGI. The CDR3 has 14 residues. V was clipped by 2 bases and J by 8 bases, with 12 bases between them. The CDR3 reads CASSYRGLTEKLFF. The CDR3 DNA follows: TGTGCCAGCAGTTACCGAGGGTTGACGGAAAAACTGTTTTTT.

CDR3 in amino acids: CASSLKGQGNSPLHF. In nucleotides, the CDR3 is TGTGCCAGCAGTTTAAAGGGACAGGGGAATTCACCCCTCCACTTT. The V and J genes are TRBV12-3 or TRBV12-4 and TRBJ1-6; 10 bases match TRBD1. Unmatched junction bases numbered 2, after V lost 2 bases and J lost 7 bases. The length of the CDR3 is 15 residues.

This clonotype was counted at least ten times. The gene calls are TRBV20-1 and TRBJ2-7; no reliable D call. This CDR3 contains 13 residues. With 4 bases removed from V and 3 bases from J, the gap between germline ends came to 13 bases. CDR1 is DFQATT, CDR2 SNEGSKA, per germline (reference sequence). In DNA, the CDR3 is TGCAGTGCTACCCCCGACGTCAGCTACGAGCAGTACTTC. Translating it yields CSATPDVSYEQYF.

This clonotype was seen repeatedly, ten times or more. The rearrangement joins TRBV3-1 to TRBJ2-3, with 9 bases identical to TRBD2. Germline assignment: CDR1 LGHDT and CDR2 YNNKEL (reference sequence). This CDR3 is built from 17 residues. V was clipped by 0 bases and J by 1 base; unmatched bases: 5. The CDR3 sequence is CASSQDRRGGGTDTQYF. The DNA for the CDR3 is TGTGCCAGCAGCCAAGATCGGCGGGGGGGTGGCACAGATACGCAGTATTTT.

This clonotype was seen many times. CDR3 bases: TGCGCCAGCAGCTTAAGGAGGGCGGAAGGCTACACCTTC. It is translated as CASSLRRAEGYTF. The chain employs TRBV5-1 and TRBJ1-2, with D unclear. The CDR3 has 13 amino acids. Germline CDR1 is SGHRS and CDR2 is YFSETQ. With 2 bases removed from V and 8 bases from J, the gap between germline ends came to 13 bases.

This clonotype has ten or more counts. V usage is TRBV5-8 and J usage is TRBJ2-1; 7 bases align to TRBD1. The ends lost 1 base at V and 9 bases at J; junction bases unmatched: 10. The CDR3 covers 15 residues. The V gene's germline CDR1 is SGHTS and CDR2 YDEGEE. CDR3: CASSLIRGLEGEQFF. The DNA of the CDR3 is TGTGCCAGCAGCTTGATAAGGGGGCTCGAGGGTGAGCAGTTCTTC.

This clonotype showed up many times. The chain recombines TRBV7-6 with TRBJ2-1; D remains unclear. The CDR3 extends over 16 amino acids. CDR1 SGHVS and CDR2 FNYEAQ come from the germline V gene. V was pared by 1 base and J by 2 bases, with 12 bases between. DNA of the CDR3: TGTGCCAGCAGCTTAGAGGCAGGTGGCCCCTACAATGAGCAGTTCTTC. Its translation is CASSLEAGGPYNEQFF.